This entry lists 26 T cell receptor beta chains sequenced from one sample in a study of T cell repertoires in cytomegalovirus infection. For these receptors, no antigen is known. TCRdb reprocessed the reads via MiXCR and lists one record per CDR3 protein. The table includes approximately 110,000 distinct CDR3 sequences, around 40% detected once. The source material was CD8+ T cells from cultured PBMCs, sampled from culture after CMV antigen stimulation. The origin of the receptors is a human donor in good health (CMV status not recorded). Some clones in this sample may be carry-over from other donors' samples.

The chain employs TRBV11-1 and TRBJ2-1; D unresolved. The V gene's germline CDR1 is SGHAT and CDR2 FQDESV (reference sequence). CDR3 length: 17 amino acids. Trimming took 5 bases from V and 5 from J, leaving 22 bases between them. CDR3 protein: CASSPDPGLPKDNEQFF. CDR3 coding DNA: TGTGCCAGCAGCCCTGATCCGGGCCTCCCCAAAGACAATGAGCAGTTCTTC.

V usage is TRBV12-3 or TRBV12-4 and J usage is TRBJ1-4; D is ambiguous. V gave up 10 bases and J gave up 8 bases, with 17 bases separating them. This CDR3 has 13 residues. DNA for the CDR3: TGTGCCACATCTTCGGGAAGCAACGAAAAACTGTTTTTT. Protein product: CATSSGSNEKLFF.

This chain uses TRBV7-9 with TRBJ1-3; D is uncertain. Trimming took 1 base from V and 2 from J, leaving 12 bases between them. CDR1 and CDR2 from the germline V gene are SEHNR and FQNEAQ (reference sequence). This CDR3 is 16 amino acids long. DNA for the CDR3: TGTGCCAGCAGCTTAGTAGGTGGAAGGACTGGAAACACCATATATTTT. Translation gives CASSLVGGRTGNTIYF.

This clonotype has ten or more counts. The chain links TRBV4-1 to TRBJ2-2, with D tentatively TRBD1 (7 bases). This CDR3 spans 16 amino acids. The germline V and J ends were trimmed by 0 bases and 5 bases, with 13 bases remaining between them. CDR1 is MGHRA, CDR2 YSYEKL, per germline. The CDR3 protein is CASSQDDRAGTGELFF. As DNA, the CDR3 is TGCGCCAGCAGCCAAGATGACAGGGCGGGGACCGGGGAGCTGTTTTTT.

A single count supports this clonotype. The chain employs TRBV7-8 and TRBJ2-7, with D perhaps TRBD1 (5 bases). Germline-derived CDR1 and CDR2 are SGHVS and FQNEAQ. The ends were cut back, 4 bases at V and 7 bases at J, with 17 bases in the middle. CDR3 length equals 14 residues. CDR3 residues: CASSSRTGPGEQYF. The CDR3 DNA sequence: TGTGCCAGCAGCTCTCGTACAGGCCCCGGGGAGCAGTACTTC.

This clonotype was found a few times. The chain uses TRBV7-6 and TRBJ2-7; D is unresolved. The germline V gene has CDR1 SGHVS and CDR2 FNYEAQ. Trimming pared 2 bases from V and 3 bases from J, leaving 8 bases between. This CDR3 has 13 amino acids. This CDR3 is CASSLNFRYEQYF. For the CDR3, the DNA is TGTGCCAGCAGCTTAAATTTTCGCTACGAGCAGTACTTC.

CDR3 nucleotide sequence: TGCGCCAGCAGCCAAGGCGCAGGCCTAGAGGACACTGAAGCTTTCTTT. Protein: CASSQGAGLEDTEAFF. The chain couples TRBV4-3 to TRBJ1-1; D call uncertain. Germline CDR1 reads LGHNA; CDR2 reads YSLEER. Deletions cut 1 base from V and 3 bases from J, with 15 bases between. CDR3 length: 16 amino acids.

For this clonotype: The junction departs from germline at one end; a sequencing error may be responsible. The rearrangement joins TRBV27 to TRBJ2-3; weak D call: TRBD2 (6 bases). The CDR3 runs 14 residues. CDR1 MNHEY and CDR2 SMNVEV come from the germline V gene (reference sequence). The CDR3 DNA follows: TGTGCCAGCAGTCGACCGGGACTGGGAGATATGCAGTATTTT. Translated: CASSRPGLGDMQYF.

Ten or more counts support this clonotype. The chain links TRBV27 to TRBJ1-4, with D perhaps TRBD1 (6 bases). This CDR3 spans 15 amino acids. V lost 5 bases and J lost 6, with 16 bases in between. Germline CDR1 is MNHEY and CDR2 is SMNVEV (reference sequence). CDR3 region: CASSPRQDGDEKLFF. CDR3 in DNA: TGTGCCAGCAGTCCCAGACAGGATGGGGATGAAAAACTGTTTTTT.

The gene calls are TRBV7-8 and TRBJ2-3; D assignment may be TRBD1 or TRBD2 (5 bases each). Trimming stripped 5 bases from V and 3 bases from J, with 12 bases between. CDR3 length: 14 amino acids. Germline V gives CDR1 SGHVS, CDR2 FQNEAQ. The CDR3 coding sequence is TGTGCCAGCAGCACTCCGGGGACGACAGATACGCAGTATTTT. It encodes CASSTPGTTDTQYF.

This chain uses TRBV2 with TRBJ1-2; D possibly corresponds to TRBD1 (5 bases). The V end was cut by 4 bases, the J end by 1 base, with 13 bases between. The CDR3 loop spans 15 amino acids. CDR1 is SNHLY, CDR2 FYNNEI, per germline. In DNA form, the CDR3 reads TGTGCCAGCAGTGTCGATCTCAGGGATAACTATGGCTACACCTTC. This encodes CASSVDLRDNYGYTF.

This clonotype occurred many times. The V and J genes are TRBV7-8 and TRBJ2-3, with 13 bases matching TRBD2. Germline V lookup: CDR1 SGHVS, CDR2 FQNEAQ. V was pared by 0 bases and J by 3 bases, with 3 bases of the junction left unmatched. The CDR3 is made up of 17 amino acids. The CDR3 sequence: CASSLAGTSGETDTQYF. CDR3 DNA: TGTGCCAGCAGCTTAGCAGGGACTAGCGGGGAGACAGATACGCAGTATTTT.

This clonotype was recorded at least ten times. The chain carries TRBV5-4 and TRBJ2-7; 7 bases fit TRBD1. Losses at the gene ends were 4 bases for V and 5 bases for J; bases not matched to a gene: 3. The CDR3 runs 12 residues. Looked up from germline, CDR1 is SGHNT and CDR2 is YYREEE (reference sequence). As DNA, the CDR3 is TGTGCCAGCAGCCCCACAGGGGACGAGCAGTACTTC. Protein sequence: CASSPTGDEQYF.

CDR3: CASSERPMNTEAFF. As DNA, the CDR3 is TGTGCCAGCAGCGAACGGCCCATGAACACTGAAGCTTTCTTT. The V and J genes are TRBV12-3 or TRBV12-4 and TRBJ1-1; D call uncertain. Deletions cut 6 bases from V and 0 bases from J, with 11 bases between. The CDR3 is 14 amino acids.

The chain combines TRBV4-1 with TRBJ2-1, with D perhaps TRBD1 or TRBD2 (6 bases each). Germline V CDR1 and CDR2: MGHRA, YSYEKL. The CDR3 contains 14 residues. Trimming shortened V by 4 bases and J by 6 bases, and 13 bases separated the two germline ends. CDR3 DNA: TGCGCCAGCAGCCGGGGGGCAGGGATCAATGAGCAGTTCTTC. Its translation is CASSRGAGINEQFF.

Concerning this clonotype: One junction end does not reproduce the germline sequence, and a read error may be involved. V and J are TRBV12-3 or TRBV12-4 and TRBJ1-1, with D uncertain. The CDR3 is 12 amino acids. The CDR3 reads CASSSPGLVAPF. The CDR3 region has the DNA TGTGCCAGCAGTTCCCCGGGTCTCGTAGCTCCCTTT.

This clonotype was picked up a small number of times. V usage is TRBV5-4 and J usage is TRBJ2-5; tentative D call: TRBD1 (8 bases). The CDR3 runs to 14 residues. CDR1 and CDR2 from the germline V gene are SGHNT and YYREEE (reference sequence). Trimming shortened V by 4 bases and J by 4 bases, and 14 bases separated the two germline ends. Here the CDR3 DNA reads TGTGCCAGCAGCCCGCACAGGGGGGGAGAGACCCAGTACTTC. It encodes CASSPHRGGETQYF.

This clonotype was recorded many times. This chain uses TRBV6-1 with TRBJ2-7, with D hard to call. Germline V gene sequence: CDR1 MNHNS, CDR2 SASEGT. This CDR3 region has 12 residues. The V and J ends lost 8 bases and 3 bases respectively, with 11 bases between them. The CDR3 DNA sequence: TGTGCCAGCGGGGAATTTGACTACGAGCAGTACTTC. Translating gives CASGEFDYEQYF.

The CDR3 spells CASSGTFPDTQYF. The CDR3 region has the DNA TGTGCCAGCAGCGGGACTTTCCCAGATACGCAGTATTTT. The gene calls are TRBV6-6 and TRBJ2-3; weak D call: TRBD2 (6 bases). The germline CDR1 and CDR2 sequences are MNHNY and SVGAGI (reference sequence). Deletions cut 6 bases from V and 4 bases from J, with 11 bases between. The CDR3 runs to 13 residues.

The rearrangement joins TRBV27 to TRBJ2-1, with 8 bases identical to TRBD2. V lost 2 bases to trimming and J lost 8 bases; unmatched junction nucleotides: 2. The CDR3 extends over 13 amino acids. Germline CDR1 is MNHEY and CDR2 is SMNVEV (reference sequence). CDR3 in amino acids: CASSLASGYEQFF. CDR3 nucleotides: TGTGCCAGCAGTTTAGCTAGCGGGTATGAGCAGTTCTTC.

There are a few counts of this clonotype. The CDR3 nucleotides read TGTGCCGCGGCGGCCGGGGCCTCTTATGGCTACACCTTC. Protein: CAAAAGASYGYTF. The rearrangement links TRBV27 to TRBJ1-2; maybe TRBD1 (5 bases). Looked up from germline, CDR1 is MNHEY and CDR2 is SMNVEV (reference sequence). V was clipped by 11 bases and J by 5 bases, with 18 bases between them. The CDR3 is 13 amino acids.

The rearrangement links TRBV27 to TRBJ2-3, with D perhaps TRBD1 or TRBD2 (5 bases each). CDR3 length: 13 residues. The ends were cut back, 6 bases at V and 6 bases at J, with 13 bases in the middle. Germline lookup yields CDR1 MNHEY and CDR2 SMNVEV (reference sequence). The CDR3 bases are TGTGCCAGCAGGAGGGGTCGAAGGGATACGCAGTATTTT. Encoded protein: CASRRGRRDTQYF.

The J gene is TRBJ1-1, the V gene TRBV6-1, with unresolved D. Germline V CDR1 and CDR2: MNHNS, SASEGT. V was shortened by 1 base and J by 2 bases, with 8 bases between the two germline ends. CDR3 length equals 14 residues. DNA of the CDR3: TGTGCCAGCAGTGAAGATCGGGCTAACACTGAAGCTTTCTTT. Translated: CASSEDRANTEAFF.

The CDR3 bases are TGTGCCAGCACCCCGGGACTAGTCTCGGGGGAGACCCAGTACTTC. This gives the protein CASTPGLVSGETQYF. The J gene is TRBJ2-5, the V gene TRBV12-3 or TRBV12-4, with 8 bases lining up with TRBD2. CDR3 length equals 15 residues. V lost 7 bases, J lost 5 bases, and 12 bases stayed unmatched.

This clonotype appeared a few times. The chain joins TRBV27 to TRBJ1-1, with a tentative D call TRBD1 (5 bases). Deletions cut 4 bases from V and 10 bases from J, with 25 bases between. The CDR3 extends over 16 amino acids. Germline CDR1 and CDR2: MNHEY and SMNVEV (reference sequence). For the CDR3, the DNA is TGTGCCAGCAGTTCTCTCCTTGGGACGGCGGCTCAGGGAGCTTTCTTT. Its protein product is CASSSLLGTAAQGAFF.

This clonotype has a count of ten or more. J is TRBJ1-1 and V is TRBV4-2; unclear D gene. CDR1 and CDR2 from the germline V gene are LGHNA and YNFKEQ. CDR3 length equals 14 residues. Trimming cost V 0 bases and J 4 bases, with 9 bases left between them. CDR3 protein: CASSQDLSATEAFF. CDR3 DNA sequence: TGTGCCAGCAGCCAAGATTTAAGTGCCACTGAAGCTTTCTTT.